This T cell receptor beta chain was retrieved from a study of CD8 T cells in Susac syndrome. RNA amounts of roughly 0.5 to 1 ug underwent reverse transcription with random hexamers. TCRdb re-analysed the immunoSEQ multiplex PCR reads in MiXCR, keeping a single row per CDR3 protein. The table lists under 200,000 distinct CDR3 sequences, nearly 97% of them singletons. The CDR3 runs to 13 residues. Trimming took 4 bases from V and 9 from J, leaving 13 bases between them. Germline CDR1 reads KGHSH; CDR2 reads LQKENI. The sample taken for sequencing was CD4+ T cells from PBMCs. The clonotype was recovered from a human donor with Susac syndrome. V is TRBV18 and J is TRBJ2-4, with TRBD1 as a possible D gene (7 bases). CDR3 residues: CASSLEGAGIQYF. The CDR3 DNA is TGTGCCAGCTCACTGGAGGGGGCAGGCATTCAGTACTTC.